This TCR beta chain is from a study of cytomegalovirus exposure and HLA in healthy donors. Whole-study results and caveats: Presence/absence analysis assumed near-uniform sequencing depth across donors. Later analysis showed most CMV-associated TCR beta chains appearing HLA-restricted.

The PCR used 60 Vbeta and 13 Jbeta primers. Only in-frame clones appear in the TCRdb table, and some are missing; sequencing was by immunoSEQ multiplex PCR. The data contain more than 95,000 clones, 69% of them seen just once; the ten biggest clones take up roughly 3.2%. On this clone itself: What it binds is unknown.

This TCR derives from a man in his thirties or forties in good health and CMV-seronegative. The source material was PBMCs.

The CDR3, as DNA: TGTGCCAGCAGTAACAAACAAGAGACCCAGTACTTC. Translation: CASSNKQETQYF. The genes are TRBV6-5 and TRBJ2-5; no firm D call. The CDR3 loop spans 12 amino acids. Germline lookup yields CDR1 MNHEY and CDR2 SVGAGI. Trimming removed 5 bases at V and 2 bases at J, with 6 bases between.